Listed here is a single T cell receptor (beta chain). Its antigen remains unknown. The CDR3 totals 14 residues. Germline CDR1 reads LNHDA; CDR2 reads SQIVND (reference sequence). With V trimmed by 6 bases and J by 1 base, 2 bases remained unmatched. Measured with immunoSEQ multiplex PCR; TCRdb has only the in-frame clones, and not every one. Of more than 20,000 clones listed, roughly four fifths are singletons. The sample is drawn from a study of T cells in narcolepsy. In the study overall: Enrolled donors included narcolepsy type 1 or type 2 patients and healthy controls.

Study-wide results and limits: Reportedly, autoreactive clonotypes were serially detected in patients' blood but not controls'.

This sequence joins TRBV19 and TRBJ2-2, with 7 positions matching TRBD1. Material for sequencing was memory (CD45RA-) CD4+ T cells from blood. This TCR came from a human donor in good health. This CDR3 reads CASSHRGNTGELFF. The CDR3 nucleotides are TGTGCCAGTAGCCACAGGGGGAACACCGGGGAGCTGTTTTTT.